This T cell receptor beta chain was sequenced for a study of T cell changes during pregnancy in multiple sclerosis. The table came from immunoSEQ multiplex PCR; TCRdb's copy has only in-frame clones and leaves some out. The sample yields approximately 59,000 clones, under 95% seen once. This CDR3 region has 15 residues. Between the trimmed V and J ends, which lost 2 bases and 0 bases, there was a span of 10 bases. In germline, CDR1 is MNHEY, CDR2 SMNVEV (reference sequence). The rearrangement joins TRBV27 to TRBJ1-2, with TRBD1 as a possible D gene (5 bases). The sequenced sample was peripheral blood, obtained in the third trimester of pregnancy. This clonotype was obtained from a female donor in good health, enrolled as a control in a pregnancy study. Here the CDR3 reads CASSLRQGTNYGYTF. DNA of the CDR3: TGTGCCAGCAGTTTACGTCAGGGTACTAACTATGGCTACACCTTC.